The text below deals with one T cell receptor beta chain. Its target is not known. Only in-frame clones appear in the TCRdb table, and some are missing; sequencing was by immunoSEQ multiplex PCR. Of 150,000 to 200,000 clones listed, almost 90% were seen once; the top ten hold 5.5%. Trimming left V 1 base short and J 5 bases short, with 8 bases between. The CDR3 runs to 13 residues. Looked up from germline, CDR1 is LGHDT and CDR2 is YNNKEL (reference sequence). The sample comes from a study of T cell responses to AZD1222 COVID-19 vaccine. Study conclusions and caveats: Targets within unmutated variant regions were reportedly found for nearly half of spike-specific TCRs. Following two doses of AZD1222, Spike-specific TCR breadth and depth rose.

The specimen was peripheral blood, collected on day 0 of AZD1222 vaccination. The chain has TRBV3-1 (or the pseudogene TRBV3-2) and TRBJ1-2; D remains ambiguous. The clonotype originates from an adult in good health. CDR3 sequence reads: CASSQGRPYGYTF. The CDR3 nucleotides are TGTGCCAGCAGCCAAGGACGGCCTTATGGCTACACCTTC.